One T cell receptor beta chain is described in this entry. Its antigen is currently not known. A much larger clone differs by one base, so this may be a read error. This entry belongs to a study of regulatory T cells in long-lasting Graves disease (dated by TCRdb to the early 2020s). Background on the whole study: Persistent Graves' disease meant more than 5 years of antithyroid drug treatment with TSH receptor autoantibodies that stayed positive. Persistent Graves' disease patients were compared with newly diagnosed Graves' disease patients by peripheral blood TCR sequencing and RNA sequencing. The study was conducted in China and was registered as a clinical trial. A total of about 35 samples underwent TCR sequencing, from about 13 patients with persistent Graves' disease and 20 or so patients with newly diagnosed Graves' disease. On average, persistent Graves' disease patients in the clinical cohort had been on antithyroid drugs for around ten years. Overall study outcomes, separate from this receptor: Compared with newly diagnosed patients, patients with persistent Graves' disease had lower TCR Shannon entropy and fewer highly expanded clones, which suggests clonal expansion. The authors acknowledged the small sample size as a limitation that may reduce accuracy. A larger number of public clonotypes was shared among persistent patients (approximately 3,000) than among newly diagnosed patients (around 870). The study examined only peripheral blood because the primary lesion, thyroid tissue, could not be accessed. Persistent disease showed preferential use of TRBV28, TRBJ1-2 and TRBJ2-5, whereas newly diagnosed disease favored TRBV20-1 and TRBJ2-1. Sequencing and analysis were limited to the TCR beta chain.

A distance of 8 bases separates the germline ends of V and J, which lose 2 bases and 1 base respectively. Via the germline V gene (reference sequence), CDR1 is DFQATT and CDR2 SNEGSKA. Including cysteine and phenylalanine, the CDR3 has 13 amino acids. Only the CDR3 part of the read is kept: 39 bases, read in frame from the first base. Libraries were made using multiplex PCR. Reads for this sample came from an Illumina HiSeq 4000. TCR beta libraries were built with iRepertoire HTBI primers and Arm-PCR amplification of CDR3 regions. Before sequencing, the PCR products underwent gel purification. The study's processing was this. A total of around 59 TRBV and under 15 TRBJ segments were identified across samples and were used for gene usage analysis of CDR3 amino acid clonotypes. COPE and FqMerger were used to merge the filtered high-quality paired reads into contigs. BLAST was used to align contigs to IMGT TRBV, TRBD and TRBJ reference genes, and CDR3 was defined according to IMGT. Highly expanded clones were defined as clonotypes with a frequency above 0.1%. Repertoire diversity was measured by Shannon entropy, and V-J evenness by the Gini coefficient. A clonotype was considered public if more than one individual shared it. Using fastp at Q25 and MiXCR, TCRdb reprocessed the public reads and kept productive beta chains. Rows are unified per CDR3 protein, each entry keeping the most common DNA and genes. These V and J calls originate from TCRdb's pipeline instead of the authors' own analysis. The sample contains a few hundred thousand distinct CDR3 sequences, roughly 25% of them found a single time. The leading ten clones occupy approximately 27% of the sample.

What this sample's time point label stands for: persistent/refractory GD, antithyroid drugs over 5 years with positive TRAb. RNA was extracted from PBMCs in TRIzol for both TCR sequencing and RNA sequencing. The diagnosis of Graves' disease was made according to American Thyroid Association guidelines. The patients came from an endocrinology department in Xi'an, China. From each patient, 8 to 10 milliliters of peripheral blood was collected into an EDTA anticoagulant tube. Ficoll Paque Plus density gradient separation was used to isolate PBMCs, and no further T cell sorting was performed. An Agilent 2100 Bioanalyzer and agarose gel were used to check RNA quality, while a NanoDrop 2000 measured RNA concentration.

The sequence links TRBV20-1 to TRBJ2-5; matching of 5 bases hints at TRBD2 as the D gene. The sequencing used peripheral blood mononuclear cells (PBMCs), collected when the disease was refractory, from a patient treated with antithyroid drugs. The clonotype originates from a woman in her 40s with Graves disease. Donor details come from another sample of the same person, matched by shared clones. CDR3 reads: CSARTEAQETQYF. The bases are TGCAGTGCTAGAACGGAGGCCCAAGAGACCCAGTACTTC.